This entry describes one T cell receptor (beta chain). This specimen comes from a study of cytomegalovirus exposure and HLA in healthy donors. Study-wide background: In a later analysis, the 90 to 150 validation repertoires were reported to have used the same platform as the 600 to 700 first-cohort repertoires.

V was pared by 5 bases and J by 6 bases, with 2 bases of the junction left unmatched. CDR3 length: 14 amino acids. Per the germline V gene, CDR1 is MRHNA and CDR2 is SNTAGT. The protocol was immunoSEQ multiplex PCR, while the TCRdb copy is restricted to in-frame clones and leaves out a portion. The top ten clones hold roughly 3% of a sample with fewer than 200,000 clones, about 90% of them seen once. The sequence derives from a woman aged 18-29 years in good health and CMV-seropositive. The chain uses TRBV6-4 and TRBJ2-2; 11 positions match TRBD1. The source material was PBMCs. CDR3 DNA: TGTGCCAGCAGTCCGGGACAGGGGGCCGGGGAGCTGTTTTTT. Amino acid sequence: CASSPGQGAGELFF.